These T cell receptor beta chains were read from a single sample in a study of early T cells in non-severe SARS-CoV-2 infection. Each CDR3 protein gets one entry after TCRdb re-called the 5' RACE reads with MiXCR. The sample contains about 68,000 distinct CDR3 sequences, over 9% of which appear only once. Material for sequencing was whole blood. These TCRs come from an adult who was a healthcare worker with PCR-confirmed SARS-CoV-2 infection or an uninfected control (not recorded which). CDR3s include the opening cysteine and the closing phenylalanine or tryptophan. D genes are given only for firm matches. Clone size is not always given. Where it is, it says once, few, many or a class for expanded clones.

clone_size: few; v_call: TRBV24-1; d_call: TRBD2; cdr3_length: 15; j_call: TRBJ2-3; cdr3_aa: CATSAGGASTDTQYF; cdr3_nt: TGTGCCACCAGTGCGGGGGGGGCTAGCACAGATACGCAGTATTTT
clone_size: few; v_call: TRBV20-1; d_call: NA; cdr3_length: 15; j_call: TRBJ1-4; cdr3_aa: CSAKRPGATNEKLFF; cdr3_nt: TGCAGTGCAAAACGCCCGGGAGCAACTAATGAAAAACTGTTTTTT
clone_size: many; v_call: TRBV7-2; d_call: TRBD1; cdr3_length: 16; j_call: TRBJ1-5; cdr3_aa: CASSLTGQGGNQPQHF; cdr3_nt: TGTGCCAGCAGCTTAACCGGACAGGGAGGCAATCAGCCCCAGCATTTT
clone_size: few; v_call: TRBV6-5; d_call: TRBD1; cdr3_length: 15; j_call: TRBJ2-7; cdr3_aa: CATWDSRIGSYEQYF; cdr3_nt: TGTGCCACATGGGACAGCCGCATTGGATCCTACGAGCAGTACTTC
clone_size: few; v_call: TRBV5-5; d_call: TRBD1; cdr3_length: 15; j_call: TRBJ2-7; cdr3_aa: CASGVDRGPHYEQYF; cdr3_nt: TGTGCCAGCGGAGTGGACAGGGGGCCCCACTACGAGCAGTACTTC
clone_size: many; v_call: TRBV29-1; d_call: NA; cdr3_length: 17; j_call: TRBJ1-1; cdr3_aa: CSVPPTRTGSMNTEAFF; cdr3_nt: TGCAGCGTTCCCCCAACGAGGACCGGGAGCATGAACACTGAAGCTTTCTTT
clone_size: few; v_call: TRBV20-1; d_call: NA; cdr3_length: 14; j_call: TRBJ2-1; cdr3_aa: CSANGGPGNNEQFF; cdr3_nt: TGCAGTGCTAACGGGGGGCCTGGGAACAATGAGCAGTTCTTC
clone_size: few; v_call: TRBV24-1; d_call: NA; cdr3_length: 15; j_call: TRBJ2-2; cdr3_aa: CATSDSRTATGELFF; cdr3_nt: TGTGCCACCAGTGATTCCCGGACGGCCACCGGGGAGCTGTTTTTT
clone_size: many; v_call: TRBV2; d_call: TRBD1; cdr3_length: 14; j_call: TRBJ1-5; cdr3_aa: CASTLGQGDQPQHF; cdr3_nt: TGTGCCAGCACCCTGGGACAGGGAGATCAGCCCCAGCATTTT
clone_size: NA; v_call: TRBV6-4; d_call: TRBD1; cdr3_length: 15; j_call: TRBJ2-1; cdr3_aa: CASSPTGTGGNEQFF; cdr3_nt: TGTGCCAGCAGTCCAACCGGGACAGGGGGTAATGAGCAGTTCTTC
clone_size: few; v_call: TRBV5-1; d_call: TRBD1; cdr3_length: 16; j_call: TRBJ2-7; cdr3_aa: CASSKSTTGTGDEQYF; cdr3_nt: TGCGCCAGCAGCAAATCTACTACCGGGACAGGGGACGAGCAGTACTTC
clone_size: many; v_call: TRBV4-2; d_call: TRBD2; cdr3_length: 16; j_call: TRBJ2-5; cdr3_aa: CASSVRTSGGMETQYF; cdr3_nt: TGTGCCAGCAGCGTCCGGACTAGCGGGGGCATGGAGACCCAGTACTTC
clone_size: few; v_call: TRBV28; d_call: NA; cdr3_length: 15; j_call: TRBJ1-6; cdr3_aa: CASSFPGHGNSPLHF; cdr3_nt: TGTGCCAGCAGTTTCCCGGGACACGGGAATTCACCCCTCCACTTT
clone_size: many; v_call: TRBV6-6; d_call: NA; cdr3_length: 17; j_call: TRBJ2-3; cdr3_aa: CASSPTPGQGNTDTQYF; cdr3_nt: TGTGCCAGCAGCCCTACGCCTGGCCAGGGAAACACAGATACGCAGTATTTT
clone_size: NA; v_call: TRBV12-5; d_call: NA; cdr3_length: 15; j_call: TRBJ2-3; cdr3_aa: CASGLATVRGDTQYF; cdr3_nt: TGTGCTAGTGGTTTGGCAACCGTTCGGGGAGATACGCAGTATTTT
clone_size: NA; v_call: TRBV11-2; d_call: NA; cdr3_length: 15; j_call: TRBJ2-2; cdr3_aa: CASSPRGTNTGELFF; cdr3_nt: TGTGCCAGCAGCCCCAGGGGAACGAACACCGGGGAGCTGTTTTTT
clone_size: many; v_call: TRBV12-3/TRBV12-4; d_call: NA; cdr3_length: 14; j_call: TRBJ2-7; cdr3_aa: CASSFGGASYEQYF; cdr3_nt: TGTGCCAGCAGTTTCGGGGGAGCGTCCTACGAGCAGTACTTC
clone_size: many; v_call: TRBV7-6; d_call: TRBD2; cdr3_length: 16; j_call: TRBJ2-3; cdr3_aa: CASSIRLAGGTDTQYF; cdr3_nt: TGTGCCAGCAGCATCCGACTAGCGGGGGGGACGGATACGCAGTATTTT
clone_size: many; v_call: TRBV6-5; d_call: TRBD1; cdr3_length: 15; j_call: TRBJ2-7; cdr3_aa: CASSYRTGPYYEQYF; cdr3_nt: TGTGCCAGCAGTTACCGGACAGGGCCTTACTACGAGCAGTACTTC
clone_size: NA; v_call: TRBV24-1; d_call: NA; cdr3_length: 17; j_call: TRBJ1-6; cdr3_aa: CATSDTGTTVSNSPLHF; cdr3_nt: TGTGCCACCAGTGACACCGGGACAACCGTCAGCAATTCACCCCTCCACTTT
clone_size: few; v_call: TRBV4-3; d_call: NA; cdr3_length: 16; j_call: TRBJ2-7; cdr3_aa: CASSYGHHLPSYEQYF; cdr3_nt: TGCGCCAGCAGCTACGGACACCACCTGCCCTCCTACGAGCAGTACTTC
clone_size: many; v_call: TRBV19; d_call: TRBD2; cdr3_length: 14; j_call: TRBJ2-7; cdr3_aa: CASSMGTSGNEQYF; cdr3_nt: TGTGCCAGTAGTATGGGGACTAGCGGGAACGAGCAGTACTTC
clone_size: few; v_call: TRBV5-6; d_call: NA; cdr3_length: 13; j_call: TRBJ1-1; cdr3_aa: CASSLDLNTEAFF; cdr3_nt: TGTGCCAGCAGCTTGGACTTGAACACTGAAGCTTTCTTT
clone_size: NA; v_call: TRBV20-1; d_call: NA; cdr3_length: 13; j_call: TRBJ1-1; cdr3_aa: CSASPRGASEAFF; cdr3_nt: TGCAGTGCTAGTCCCAGGGGCGCTTCTGAAGCTTTCTTT
clone_size: many; v_call: TRBV7-2; d_call: NA; cdr3_length: 15; j_call: TRBJ1-1; cdr3_aa: CASSLGINMNTEAFF; cdr3_nt: TGTGCCAGCAGCTTAGGTATTAACATGAACACTGAAGCTTTCTTT
clone_size: many; v_call: TRBV30; d_call: TRBD1; cdr3_length: 14; j_call: TRBJ2-5; cdr3_aa: CAWSAGQVQETQYF; cdr3_nt: TGTGCCTGGAGTGCAGGACAGGTTCAAGAGACCCAGTACTTC
clone_size: many; v_call: TRBV5-4; d_call: TRBD1; cdr3_length: 13; j_call: TRBJ2-2; cdr3_aa: CASSLTGAGELFF; cdr3_nt: TGTGCCAGCAGCTTGACAGGGGCCGGGGAGCTGTTTTTT
clone_size: NA; v_call: TRBV29-1; d_call: TRBD1; cdr3_length: 11; j_call: TRBJ1-2; cdr3_aa: CSGGTAYGYTF; cdr3_nt: TGCAGCGGAGGGACAGCCTATGGCTACACCTTC
clone_size: NA; v_call: TRBV2; d_call: TRBD2; cdr3_length: 12; j_call: TRBJ2-7; cdr3_aa: CASSPRGSEQYF; cdr3_nt: TGTGCCAGCAGTCCCCGCGGGAGCGAGCAGTACTTC
clone_size: NA; v_call: TRBV12-3/TRBV12-4; d_call: NA; cdr3_length: 15; j_call: TRBJ2-1; cdr3_aa: CASSSRGASWIEQFF; cdr3_nt: TGTGCCAGCAGTTCACGCGGGGCGTCGTGGATTGAGCAGTTCTTC
clone_size: few; v_call: TRBV18; d_call: NA; cdr3_length: 13; j_call: TRBJ1-4; cdr3_aa: CASSPPRVDQLFF; cdr3_nt: TGTGCCAGCTCACCACCCAGGGTAGATCAACTGTTTTTT
clone_size: NA; v_call: TRBV3-1; d_call: NA; cdr3_length: 19; j_call: TRBJ1-6; cdr3_aa: CASSQGGRLMSSYNSPLHF; cdr3_nt: TGTGCCAGCAGCCAAGGCGGGAGACTGATGAGCTCCTATAATTCACCCCTCCACTTT
clone_size: few; v_call: TRBV11-2; d_call: TRBD2; cdr3_length: 13; j_call: TRBJ2-4; cdr3_aa: CASGPGLVGIQYF; cdr3_nt: TGTGCCAGCGGTCCTGGACTAGTCGGCATTCAGTACTTC
clone_size: NA; v_call: TRBV6-5; d_call: NA; cdr3_length: 14; j_call: TRBJ1-1; cdr3_aa: CASSYAAVNTEAFF; cdr3_nt: TGTGCCAGCAGTTACGCGGCTGTGAACACTGAAGCTTTCTTT
clone_size: many; v_call: TRBV28; d_call: TRBD2; cdr3_length: 15; j_call: TRBJ2-7; cdr3_aa: CASSSASGGRGEQYF; cdr3_nt: TGTGCCAGCAGTTCGGCTAGCGGGGGTAGGGGCGAGCAGTACTTC
clone_size: NA; v_call: TRBV10-3; d_call: TRBD1; cdr3_length: 13; j_call: TRBJ1-5; cdr3_aa: CARDRALNQPQHF; cdr3_nt: TGTGCCCGGGACAGGGCGTTAAATCAGCCCCAGCATTTT
clone_size: few; v_call: TRBV3-1; d_call: TRBD2; cdr3_length: 15; j_call: TRBJ2-1; cdr3_aa: CASSQGLAGGNEQFF; cdr3_nt: TGTGCCAGCAGCCAAGGACTAGCGGGGGGGAATGAGCAGTTCTTC
clone_size: few; v_call: TRBV12-3/TRBV12-4; d_call: NA; cdr3_length: 15; j_call: TRBJ1-4; cdr3_aa: CASAALEGGDEKLFF; cdr3_nt: TGTGCCAGCGCCGCCCTGGAGGGGGGAGATGAAAAACTGTTTTTT
clone_size: NA; v_call: TRBV2; d_call: TRBD2; cdr3_length: 16; j_call: TRBJ2-1; cdr3_aa: CASSEVLAGVYNEQFF; cdr3_nt: TGTGCCAGCAGTGAAGTGCTAGCGGGGGTCTACAATGAGCAGTTCTTC
clone_size: NA; v_call: TRBV7-8; d_call: NA; cdr3_length: 13; j_call: TRBJ2-2; cdr3_aa: CASSLLGRGELFF; cdr3_nt: TGTGCCAGCAGCCTACTGGGACGCGGGGAGCTGTTTTTT
clone_size: few; v_call: TRBV20-1; d_call: NA; cdr3_length: 12; j_call: TRBJ2-5; cdr3_aa: CSARTVQETQYF; cdr3_nt: TGCAGTGCTAGGACAGTCCAAGAGACCCAGTACTTC
clone_size: few; v_call: TRBV7-9; d_call: NA; cdr3_length: 12; j_call: TRBJ1-2; cdr3_aa: CALRGKGYGYTF; cdr3_nt: TGTGCCCTTAGGGGGAAGGGCTATGGCTACACCTTC
clone_size: NA; v_call: TRBV7-9; d_call: NA; cdr3_length: 12; j_call: TRBJ2-7; cdr3_aa: CASSWSSYEQYF; cdr3_nt: TGTGCCAGCAGCTGGTCCTCCTACGAGCAGTACTTC
clone_size: NA; v_call: TRBV9; d_call: NA; cdr3_length: 15; j_call: TRBJ2-1; cdr3_aa: CASSPGPAPYNEQFF; cdr3_nt: TGTGCCAGCAGCCCCGGCCCCGCCCCCTACAATGAGCAGTTCTTC
clone_size: NA; v_call: TRBV20-1; d_call: NA; cdr3_length: 13; j_call: TRBJ2-7; cdr3_aa: CSASQGGMNEQYF; cdr3_nt: TGCAGTGCTAGTCAGGGAGGAATGAACGAGCAGTACTTC
clone_size: NA; v_call: TRBV7-6; d_call: NA; cdr3_length: 16; j_call: TRBJ2-3; cdr3_aa: CASSSLQGKNTDTQYF; cdr3_nt: TGTGCCAGCAGCTCCCTCCAGGGGAAGAACACAGATACGCAGTATTTT
clone_size: NA; v_call: TRBV20-1; d_call: NA; cdr3_length: 14; j_call: TRBJ2-5; cdr3_aa: CSASFLSGKETQYF; cdr3_nt: TGCAGTGCTAGTTTTCTATCGGGGAAAGAGACCCAGTACTTC
clone_size: few; v_call: TRBV7-8; d_call: NA; cdr3_length: 13; j_call: TRBJ2-4; cdr3_aa: CASSLLRSNIQYF; cdr3_nt: TGTGCCAGCAGCTTACTAAGGTCGAACATTCAGTACTTC
clone_size: many; v_call: TRBV7-2; d_call: NA; cdr3_length: 12; j_call: TRBJ2-1; cdr3_aa: CASSAVQDEQFF; cdr3_nt: TGTGCCAGCAGCGCCGTCCAGGATGAGCAGTTCTTC
clone_size: many; v_call: TRBV14; d_call: TRBD2; cdr3_length: 14; j_call: TRBJ2-5; cdr3_aa: CASSPRLARETQYF; cdr3_nt: TGTGCCAGCAGCCCTCGACTAGCAAGGGAGACCCAGTACTTC
clone_size: NA; v_call: TRBV3-1; d_call: TRBD2; cdr3_length: 14; j_call: TRBJ2-7; cdr3_aa: CASRHSGDRYEQYF; cdr3_nt: TGTGCCAGCAGGCATAGCGGGGATCGCTACGAGCAGTACTTC
clone_size: many; v_call: TRBV6-2/TRBV6-3; d_call: NA; cdr3_length: 15; j_call: TRBJ2-4; cdr3_aa: CASGTTPGAKNIQYF; cdr3_nt: TGTGCCAGCGGGACGACCCCCGGGGCCAAAAACATTCAGTACTTC
clone_size: few; v_call: TRBV12-3/TRBV12-4; d_call: NA; cdr3_length: 13; j_call: TRBJ1-2; cdr3_aa: CASSLGQGYGYTF; cdr3_nt: TGTGCCAGCAGTTTAGGGCAGGGCTATGGCTACACCTTC
clone_size: NA; v_call: TRBV15; d_call: NA; cdr3_length: 17; j_call: TRBJ2-2; cdr3_aa: CATSRDREGGGTGELFF; cdr3_nt: TGTGCCACCAGCAGAGATCGTGAGGGAGGTGGCACCGGGGAGCTGTTTTTT